The following is a T cell receptor beta chain sequence with its context. This sample is part of a study of blood T cell repertoires in COVID-19. Study details: There were acute and convalescent COVID-19 samples, and they came from the United States, Italy and Spain.

Original processing methods: The assay estimated nucleated cells by amplifying reference gene primers. Some clones are missing from TCRdb's copy, which holds only in-frame ones; the method was immunoSEQ multiplex PCR. That table furnishes V, J and clone size, whereas the DNA furnished D and trimming. Of roughly 250,000 clones listed, approximately 84% were seen once; the top ten hold about 2%. The CDR3 extends over 14 amino acids. Deletions cut 1 base from V and 5 bases from J, with 6 bases between. Germline V gene sequence: CDR1 LGHDT, CDR2 YNNKEL (reference sequence). This clonotype was obtained from a woman at least 80 years old with acute or convalescent COVID-19. The sample comprised peripheral blood. The V and J genes are TRBV3-1 (or the pseudogene TRBV3-2) and TRBJ1-6, with D unclear. The CDR3 nucleotides read TGTGCCAGCAGCCAAGTTCGCGATAATTCACCCCTCCACTTT. Residues: CASSQVRDNSPLHF.